The next 13 T cell receptor beta chains were all read from a single sample in a study of cytomegalovirus exposure and HLA in healthy donors. Assay used: immunoSEQ multiplex PCR; TCRdb lists only in-frame clones, some missing. The sample includes approximately 260,000 clones, 75% to 90% of them seen just once. The source material was PBMCs. These receptors came from a woman aged 25 to 45 in good health and CMV-seropositive.

Comment on this clone: At one boundary the junction diverges from the germline segment, which might be a read error. The CDR3 DNA sequence: TGTGCCAGCAGCATAGCGGGTGGACTAGTGAATGAGCAGTTCTTC. This sequence encodes CASSIAGGLVNEQFF. The chain employs TRBV7-8 and TRBJ2-1; 7 bases match TRBD2. The CDR3 length is 15 residues. CDR1 and CDR2 (germline): SGHVS, FQNEAQ.

The chain joins TRBV27 to TRBJ2-5, with 9 bases matching TRBD1. The V segment lost 0 bases and the J segment 3 bases; nucleotides outside the gene matches: 5. The germline gives CDR1 MNHEY, CDR2 SMNVEV (reference sequence). CDR3 length: 16 residues. CDR3 residues: CASSLSPGTGKETQYF. The CDR3 nucleotides read TGTGCCAGCAGTTTATCCCCGGGGACAGGGAAAGAGACCCAGTACTTC.

The chain is built from TRBV28 and TRBJ1-1; 8 positions agree with TRBD1. The V gene's germline CDR1 is MDHEN and CDR2 SYDVKM. The CDR3 has 15 residues. Trimming took 2 bases from V and 5 from J; bases not matched to a gene: 7. The DNA for the CDR3 is TGTGCCAGCAGTTTAGGGCCAGGGGGCGCTACTGAAGCTTTCTTT. It yields the protein CASSLGPGGATEAFF.

The gene calls are TRBV7-8 and TRBJ1-1; D uncertain. The CDR3 is made up of 14 amino acids. Germline values: CDR1 SGHVS, CDR2 FQNEAQ. V lost 1 base, J lost 8 bases, and 14 bases lay in between. The DNA of the CDR3 is TGTGCCAGCAGCTTAGGCGGGGAGTATGGCGAAGCTTTCTTT. It specifies CASSLGGEYGEAFF.

The rearrangement links TRBV19 to TRBJ1-4, with TRBD1 identical over 7 bases. Looked up from germline, CDR1 is LNHDA and CDR2 is SQIVND (reference sequence). CDR3 length: 17 residues. V lost 5 bases, J lost 1 base, and 10 bases stayed unmatched. CDR3 nucleotide sequence: TGTGCCAGTAGTCTGGAGGGACAGACCCAAACTAATGAAAAACTGTTTTTT. Its protein is CASSLEGQTQTNEKLFF.

The J gene is TRBJ1-1, the V gene TRBV30; tentative D call: TRBD1 (6 bases). Germline V gene data show CDR1 as GTSNPN and CDR2 as SVGIG (reference sequence). This CDR3 contains 15 residues. V lost 3 bases, J lost 2 bases, and 16 bases lay in between. The CDR3: CAWSPFAGVNTEAFF. The CDR3 coding sequence is TGTGCCTGGAGCCCCTTCGCAGGGGTAAACACTGAAGCTTTCTTT.

The chain combines TRBV6-1 with TRBJ2-7; no reliable D call. The germline CDR1 and CDR2 sequences are MNHNS and SASEGT. V dropped 2 bases and J dropped 0 bases, with 11 bases sitting between them. CDR3 size: 15 residues. DNA for the CDR3: TGTGCCAGCAGTGAATCAGCGAATCCCTCCTACGAGCAGTACTTC. It codes for CASSESANPSYEQYF.

This clone was counted a few times. The chain links TRBV5-1 to TRBJ1-4, with D hard to call. This CDR3 has 15 amino acids. CDR1 is SGHRS and CDR2 is YFSETQ in the germline V gene. Trimming removed 0 bases at V and 13 bases at J, with 19 bases between. CDR3 bases: TGCGCCAGCAGCTTGGACCCCTGGCTGGCGGATGGACTGTTTTTT. This codes for CASSLDPWLADGLFF.

The chain carries TRBV7-3 and TRBJ2-7; a weak D match, TRBD2 (6 bases). The V and J ends lost 2 bases and 9 bases respectively, with 14 bases between them. Germline V gene sequence: CDR1 SGHTA, CDR2 FQGTGA. This CDR3 has 13 residues. CDR3 in amino acids: CASSLGGNAPQYF. In DNA form, the CDR3 reads TGTGCCAGCAGCTTAGGGGGGAACGCCCCGCAGTACTTC.

The J gene is TRBJ1-2, the V gene TRBV29-1; 10 bases are shared with TRBD1. This CDR3 is built from 16 residues. Germline V gives CDR1 SQVTM, CDR2 ANQGSEA. After removal of 0 bases from V and 8 bases from J, the junction contained 12 bases not matched to a gene. The CDR3 DNA reads as TGCAGCGTTGAAGATGTGGGGGACAGGGGACGGCGCGGCTACACCTTC. As protein: CSVEDVGDRGRRGYTF.

V is TRBV27 and J is TRBJ2-2; 7 bases are a match to TRBD2. The CDR3 loop spans 14 amino acids. The J segment lost 3 bases and the V segment lost 6 bases, leaving 4 bases of the junction unmatched. Germline V lookup: CDR1 MNHEY, CDR2 SMNVEV (reference sequence). CDR3 in amino acids: CASRPGRDTGELFF. The CDR3, as DNA: TGTGCCAGCAGACCGGGGAGGGACACCGGGGAGCTGTTTTTT.

The chain employs TRBV5-1 and TRBJ1-5; D may be TRBD1 (5 bases). Trimming shortened V by 4 bases and J by 2 bases, and 16 bases separated the two germline ends. From germline, CDR1 is SGHRS and CDR2 YFSETQ. The length of the CDR3 is 16 residues. DNA of the CDR3: TGCGCCAGCAGCCTCAGATGGAGGGGAGGCAATCAGCCCCAGCATTTT. Its protein is CASSLRWRGGNQPQHF.

To note about this clone: A read error may account for a junction end that differs from germline. The V call is TRBV7-7, the J call TRBJ2-1, with a weak D call TRBD2 (7 bases). Germline CDR1 SSHAT, CDR2 FNYEAQ (reference sequence). The CDR3 length is 16 residues. CDR3 amino acids: CASSLVSGAGVNEQFF. The DNA of the CDR3 is TGTGCTAGCAGCTTAGTATCAGGGGCGGGAGTCAATGAGCAGTTCTTC.